The 14 T cell receptor beta chains reported below all come from one sample, sequenced in a study of blood T cell repertoires in COVID-19 (TCRdb year 2020). The library was made by the immunoSEQ multiplex PCR assay. This is the immuneACCESS table as TCRdb keeps it, with only in-frame sequences that have V and J called. A part of the clones is gone; compared with another copy, unresolved V genes explain less than half, and the rest is unexplained. The sample contains about 300,000 clones, under 90% of them found a single time. Of the sample, roughly 2.9% falls within the top ten clones. The source material was PBMCs or T cells enriched from blood (not recorded which). The receptors stem from a woman aged 50 to 65 who had been exposed to COVID-19.

The chain combines TRBV28 with TRBJ2-7, with D perhaps TRBD1 (8 bases). V was shortened by 1 base and J by 1 base, with 14 bases between the two germline ends. In germline, CDR1 is MDHEN, CDR2 SYDVKM. This CDR3 contains 16 residues. As DNA, the CDR3 is TGTGCCAGCAGTTTATCTACAGGGGGACTATCCTACGAGCAGTACTTC. Amino acid sequence: CASSLSTGGLSYEQYF.

In nucleotides, the CDR3 is TGTGCCAGCAGCCAGGGACAATACAATCAGCCCCAGCATTTT. It encodes CASSQGQYNQPQHF. The chain uses TRBV6-2 or TRBV6-3 and TRBJ1-5; D might be TRBD1 (6 bases). CDR1 is MNHEY, CDR2 SVGEGT, per germline. CDR3 length: 14 amino acids. Trimming took 6 bases from V and 3 from J, leaving 12 bases between them.

This sequence joins TRBV30 and TRBJ1-1; perhaps TRBD1 as D (6 bases). Per the germline V gene, CDR1 is GTSNPN and CDR2 is SVGIG (reference sequence). Deletions cut 1 base from V and 4 bases from J, with 13 bases between. The CDR3 contains 14 residues. The CDR3: CAWSGRVGATEAFF. In DNA form, the CDR3 reads TGTGCCTGGAGTGGACGGGTGGGGGCCACTGAAGCTTTCTTT.

The chain carries TRBV7-9 and TRBJ1-5; 8 bases are shared with TRBD1. CDR3 size: 15 residues. Germline V gives CDR1 SEHNR, CDR2 FQNEAQ (reference sequence). The V and J ends lost 5 bases and 4 bases, in that order; junction bases with no gene match: 7. The CDR3 DNA reads as TGTGCCAGCAGCCACGGGACAGGTCCGAATCAGCCCCAGCATTTT. It is translated as CASSHGTGPNQPQHF. The whole variable domain, filled in from reference TRBV7-9 and TRBJ1-5, reads DTGVSQNPRHKITKRGQNVTFRCDPISEHNRLYWYRQTLGQGPEFLTYFQNEAQLEKSRLLSDRFSAERPKGSFSTLEIQRTEQGDSAMYLCASSHGTGPNQPQHFGDGTRLSIL.

This clone was observed a single time. V and J are TRBV7-8 and TRBJ2-5, with 8 bases matching TRBD2. Losses at the gene ends were 1 base for V and 5 bases for J; bases not matched to a gene: 15. The CDR3 covers 18 residues. CDR1 and CDR2 (germline): SGHVS, FQNEAQ. The CDR3 DNA follows: TGTGCCAGCAGCTTAGGCTCGCTAGCGGGTACCCCGGGGGAGACCCAGTACTTC. This codes for CASSLGSLAGTPGETQYF.

V is TRBV21-1 and J is TRBJ2-2; TRBD1 is the table's D call, not checked against the DNA. TRBV21-1 is shown as a pseudogene. This CDR3 region has 14 residues. The CDR3 nucleotides read TGTGCCAGCAGCCTACTCACAGCCACGGGGGAGCTGTTTTTT. Protein product: CASSLLTATGELFF.

This rearrangement joins TRBV19 to TRBJ1-5; D not resolved. CDR3 length: 14 residues. Per germline, CDR1 LNHDA and CDR2 SQIVND (reference sequence). The germline V and J ends were trimmed by 6 bases and 5 bases, with 14 bases remaining between them. CDR3 bases: TGTGCCAGTAGAAGTGCGGGCGGTCATCAGCCCCAGCATTTT. Its translation: CASRSAGGHQPQHF.

This chain uses TRBV5-4 with TRBJ1-6, with 8 nucleotides matching TRBD1. The CDR3 is 16 amino acids. The germline V gene encodes CDR1 SGHNT and CDR2 YYREEE (reference sequence). V lost 0 bases to trimming and J lost 11 bases; unmatched junction nucleotides: 10. This CDR3 is CASSLADSTGGAPLHF. DNA of the CDR3: TGTGCCAGCAGCTTGGCCGATAGTACAGGGGGGGCACCCCTCCACTTT.

Points on this clone: This sample includes further DNA sequences coding for the same CDR3. V is TRBV4-1 and J is TRBJ2-3; D might be TRBD2 (6 bases). The V end lost 3 bases, the J end lost 3 bases, and 7 bases lay between the germline ends. There are 13 residues in the CDR3. The V gene's germline CDR1 is MGHRA and CDR2 YSYEKL. CDR3: CASSQAGTDTQYF. As DNA, the CDR3 is TGCGCCAGCAGCCAGGCGGGAACAGATACGCAGTATTTT.

The CDR3 here is CASRAATGGTEAFF. The CDR3 DNA follows: TGCGCCAGTAGAGCCGCGACAGGGGGCACTGAAGCTTTCTTT. The rearrangement links TRBV10-2 to TRBJ1-1; 9 nucleotides agree with TRBD1. Germline values: CDR1 WSHSY, CDR2 SAAADI. The V segment lost 9 bases and the J segment 4 bases; nucleotides outside the gene matches: 9. The length of the CDR3 is 14 residues.

As concerns this clone: At one boundary the junction diverges from the germline segment, which might be a read error. The chain has TRBV4-1 and TRBJ1-3; possible D gene TRBD1, 6 bases. The V gene's germline CDR1 is MGHRA and CDR2 YSYEKL. The CDR3 covers 16 residues. As DNA, the CDR3 is TGCGCCAGCAGCAAAGACAGGCCCAGCTCTGGAAACACCATATATTTT. It yields the protein CASSKDRPSSGNTIYF.

V and J are TRBV2 and TRBJ1-4; D is perhaps TRBD1 (6 bases). V shed 3 bases and J shed 7 bases, with 12 bases lying between them. The CDR3 is made up of 14 amino acids. Germline V gives CDR1 SNHLY, CDR2 FYNNEI. The CDR3 DNA reads as TGTGCCAGCAGTGACAGGGGCCGAGGTGAAAAACTGTTTTTT. Residues: CASSDRGRGEKLFF.

The chain carries TRBV6-4 and TRBJ2-7, with a tentative D call TRBD1 (6 bases). Between the trimmed V and J ends, which lost 3 bases and 3 bases, there was a span of 12 bases. CDR1 is MRHNA and CDR2 is SNTAGT in the germline V gene. This CDR3 spans 14 amino acids. The CDR3 nucleotides are TGTGCCAGCAGTGAGAGACAGGCATACTACGAGCAGTACTTC. Amino acids: CASSERQAYYEQYF.

This clone was seen only once. This rearrangement joins TRBV5-5 to TRBJ1-1, with 7 bases aligning to TRBD1. Per germline, CDR1 SGHKS and CDR2 YYEKEE (reference sequence). The CDR3 length is 16 residues. With 1 base clipped from V and 6 bases from J, the junction kept 12 bases outside the gene matches. The CDR3 loop reads CASSLREGQIRAEAFF. The CDR3 bases are TGTGCCAGCAGCTTGCGGGAGGGACAGATTCGCGCTGAAGCTTTCTTT.